Listed below are T cell receptor beta chains from one sample, sequenced in a study of blood T cells in healthy people across ages. TCRdb processed the 5' RACE reads anew with MiXCR; each CDR3 protein has one entry. The table shows about 1.1 million distinct CDR3 sequences, with more than 30% occurring only once. The sequenced sample consisted of blood. These receptors originate from a man between 18 and 29 years old in good health. CDR3s include the opening cysteine and the closing phenylalanine or tryptophan. D genes are given only for firm matches. The size of a clone is reported for some rows only, either as once, few or many, or as a class for expanded clones.

TRBV7-2,TRBD1,TRBJ2-1,few,TGTGCCAGCAGCTCCGACAGGGGACGGTACAATGAGCAGTTCTTC,CASSSDRGRYNEQFF
TRBV20-1,.,TRBJ2-1,.,TGCAGTGTCCTATACGGGGACAATGAGCAGTTCTTC,CSVLYGDNEQFF
TRBV5-1,.,TRBJ1-2,once,TGCGTCAGCAGCGCGACGACGGACAGACTAGGGGATGGCTACACCTTC,CVSSATTDRLGDGYTF
TRBV12-3/TRBV12-4,.,TRBJ1-5,few,TGTGCCAGCAGTCGGACACCCAGACGGTATAGCAATCAGCCCCAGCATTTT,CASSRTPRRYSNQPQHF
TRBV5-1,TRBD1,TRBJ2-5,few,TGCGCCAGCAGCTTCCGACAGGGAGAAGAGACCCAGTACTTC,CASSFRQGEETQYF
TRBV12-3/TRBV12-4,.,TRBJ1-2,.,TGTGCCAGCAGTTTAGGGGACATCTTGTATGGCTACACCTTC,CASSLGDILYGYTF
TRBV7-8,TRBD1,TRBJ1-5,few,TGTGCCAGCAGCATCTACCGGACAGGGGACAATCAGCCCCAGCATTTT,CASSIYRTGDNQPQHF
TRBV5-1,.,TRBJ2-7,few,TGCGCCAGCAGCTTGAAAGCAGGTCCCTACGAGCAGTACTTC,CASSLKAGPYEQYF
TRBV7-3,.,TRBJ2-3,few,TGTGCCAGCAGCTTAGGGGGGCCGGAAAGCACAGATACGCAGTATTTT,CASSLGGPESTDTQYF
TRBV27,TRBD1,TRBJ2-1,few,TGTGCCAGCAGTATATTAAAGACAGGGGTATTAAACAATGAGCAGTTCTTC,CASSILKTGVLNNEQFF
TRBV6-1,.,TRBJ1-2,.,TGTGCCAGCGTCCAAACAGCGGCAAGGGGTAAAGCTAACTATGGCTACACCTTC,CASVQTAARGKANYGYTF
TRBV5-1,.,TRBJ1-1,.,TGCGCCAGCAGTTTATTACAGATGCCGAACACTGAAGCTTTCTTT,CASSLLQMPNTEAFF
TRBV12-3/TRBV12-4,.,TRBJ1-6,.,TGTGCCAGCAGTTTAGGGACTTATAATTCACCCCTCCACTTT,CASSLGTYNSPLHF
TRBV3-1,.,TRBJ1-2,.,TGTGCCAGCAGCCAAGAGTCCCGGGACTATGGCTACACCTTC,CASSQESRDYGYTF
TRBV29-1,.,TRBJ1-2,many,TGCAGCGTTGAAAGGAGGGGTTATGGCTACACCTTC,CSVERRGYGYTF
TRBV7-9,.,TRBJ1-2,many,TGTGCCAGCAGCGCAGGAGTTAACTATGGCTACACCTTC,CASSAGVNYGYTF
TRBV21-1,.,TRBJ2-4,few,TGTGCCAGCAGCAAAGTGGGACCCAGGGGAAACATTCAGTACTTC,CASSKVGPRGNIQYF
TRBV3-1,TRBD1,TRBJ1-1,.,TGTGCCAGCACCCAGGGGGAAGGGAACACTGAAGCTTTCTTT,CASTQGEGNTEAFF
TRBV9,.,TRBJ1-1,.,TGTGCCAGCGGAACGTATGTGAACACTGAAGCTTTCTTT,CASGTYVNTEAFF
TRBV11-2,TRBD1,TRBJ1-1,.,TGTGCCAGCAGCCCGATCGTTATGGGACAGGGGGGCTCTCGACCCGATAACACTGAAGCTTTCTTT,CASSPIVMGQGGSRPDNTEAFF
TRBV7-2,TRBD1,TRBJ1-1,many,TGTGCCAGCAGCTTGGGGACAGGGGAGAACACTGAAGCTTTCTTT,CASSLGTGENTEAFF
TRBV4-1,TRBD2,TRBJ2-3,.,TGCGCCAGCAGCCAAGGGGGGACTAGGACTACGCAGTATTTT,CASSQGGTRTTQYF
TRBV2,.,TRBJ2-3,.,TGTGCCAGCAGACGGGGCTCAAATACGCAGTATTTT,CASRRGSNTQYF
TRBV3-1,.,TRBJ2-4,few,TGTGCCAGCAGTCGTAGCCCCTTAGCCAAAAACATTCAGTACTTC,CASSRSPLAKNIQYF
TRBV4-2,TRBD2,TRBJ2-5,.,TGTGCCAGCAGCCAATCCTCCATAGCGGGGGGAGTAAATGAGCAGTACTTC,CASSQSSIAGGVNEQYF
TRBV11-2,.,TRBJ2-5,.,TGTGCCAGCAGCTTTCAGGCACAGGATTGGGGAGAGACCCAGTACTTC,CASSFQAQDWGETQYF
TRBV10-3,TRBD1,TRBJ2-7,few,TGTGCCATCAGTGAGATAGGGGGCCACGAGCAGTACTTC,CAISEIGGHEQYF
TRBV6-2/TRBV6-3,.,TRBJ1-1,.,TGTGCCAGCAGTTATGGAACAGGGAGGTTGACTGAAGCTTTCTTT,CASSYGTGRLTEAFF
TRBV14,.,TRBJ2-1,.,TGTGCCAGCAGCTCCATCGGGCGAAATGAGCAGTTCTTC,CASSSIGRNEQFF
TRBV12-5,.,TRBJ1-3,.,TGTGCTAGTGGACCAGGGATTACGACTGGAAACACCATATATTTT,CASGPGITTGNTIYF
TRBV6-5,TRBD1,TRBJ2-5,once,TGTGCCAGCAGTTCCATTACAGGGGGAATGTGGAAAGAGACCCAGTACTTC,CASSSITGGMWKETQYF
TRBV20-1,TRBD1,TRBJ1-6,few,TGCAGTGCTAGAGGCGACAGGGTCTCCAATTCACCCCTCCACTTT,CSARGDRVSNSPLHF
TRBV12-3/TRBV12-4,.,TRBJ2-1,few,TGTGCCAGCAGTTTAGCGCCCGGGACGGACTACAATGAGCAGTTCTTC,CASSLAPGTDYNEQFF
TRBV10-3,TRBD1,TRBJ2-3,.,TGTGCCATCAGTGCCGTTGGGACAGGGGGACGCACAGATACGCAGTATTTT,CAISAVGTGGRTDTQYF
TRBV12-3/TRBV12-4,.,TRBJ1-5,few,TGTGCCAGCACTGCGTCGGCCAATCAGCCCCAGCATTTT,CASTASANQPQHF
TRBV7-8,.,TRBJ1-5,.,TGTGCCAGCAGCTTAGGGGGGGTTCGGGAACAGCCCCAGCATTTT,CASSLGGVREQPQHF
TRBV20-1,.,TRBJ1-2,few,TGCAGTGCCTCTACAGGCTACGGCTATGGCTACACCTTC,CSASTGYGYGYTF
TRBV5-1,.,TRBJ1-2,many,TGTGCCAGCAGCCTTGGGACGGATGGCTACACCTTC,CASSLGTDGYTF
TRBV7-2,TRBD2,TRBJ2-3,few,TGTGCCAGCAGCCGGACTAGCGGGGGTCTCTTAGATACGCAGTATTTT,CASSRTSGGLLDTQYF
TRBV7-9,.,TRBJ2-6,.,TGTGCGGGCTGTTCAGGGGCCAACGTCCTGACTTTC,CAGCSGANVLTF
TRBV28,TRBD1,TRBJ1-2,few,TGTGCCAGCAGTTTATGGGCAGGGGGCATCGCCTATGGCTACACCTTC,CASSLWAGGIAYGYTF
TRBV19,.,TRBJ1-2,.,TGTGCCAGTAGACACGGACAGATTAACTATGGCTACACCTTC,CASRHGQINYGYTF
TRBV9,.,TRBJ2-1,.,TGTGCCAGCAGCGCTTTAGATGGTGAGCAGTTCTTC,CASSALDGEQFF
TRBV2,.,TRBJ1-5,few,TGTGCCAGCAGTGAAGGGACTGGCTATAGCAATCAGCCCCAGCATTTT,CASSEGTGYSNQPQHF
TRBV2,.,TRBJ1-4,.,TGTGCCAGCTTGCGGCCGATCGTTGCAACTAATGAAAAACTGTTTTTT,CASLRPIVATNEKLFF
TRBV5-5,.,TRBJ1-3,few,TGTGCCAGCAGCTTCGCAAGCGGGGGTCATGGAAACACCATATATTTT,CASSFASGGHGNTIYF
TRBV20-1,.,TRBJ1-1,few,TGCAGTGCTAGAGATTATGGCAGGGGAGGGACTGAAGCTTTCTTT,CSARDYGRGGTEAFF
TRBV20-1,.,TRBJ1-4,.,TGCAGTGCTAGAGATCAGGGCAGGGCTAATGAAAAACTGTTTTTT,CSARDQGRANEKLFF
TRBV25-1,TRBD2,TRBJ2-3,many,TGTGCCAGCAGTGAATATCAAAATAGCGGGGGCGGGGATACGCAGTATTTT,CASSEYQNSGGGDTQYF
TRBV7-8,TRBD2,TRBJ2-4,few,TGTGCCAGCAGCTTCGGGGGGACCAAAAACATTCAGTACTTC,CASSFGGTKNIQYF
TRBV7-2,.,TRBJ2-7,few,TGTGCCAGCAGCTTAGAAACCATATTCTACGAGCAGTACTTC,CASSLETIFYEQYF